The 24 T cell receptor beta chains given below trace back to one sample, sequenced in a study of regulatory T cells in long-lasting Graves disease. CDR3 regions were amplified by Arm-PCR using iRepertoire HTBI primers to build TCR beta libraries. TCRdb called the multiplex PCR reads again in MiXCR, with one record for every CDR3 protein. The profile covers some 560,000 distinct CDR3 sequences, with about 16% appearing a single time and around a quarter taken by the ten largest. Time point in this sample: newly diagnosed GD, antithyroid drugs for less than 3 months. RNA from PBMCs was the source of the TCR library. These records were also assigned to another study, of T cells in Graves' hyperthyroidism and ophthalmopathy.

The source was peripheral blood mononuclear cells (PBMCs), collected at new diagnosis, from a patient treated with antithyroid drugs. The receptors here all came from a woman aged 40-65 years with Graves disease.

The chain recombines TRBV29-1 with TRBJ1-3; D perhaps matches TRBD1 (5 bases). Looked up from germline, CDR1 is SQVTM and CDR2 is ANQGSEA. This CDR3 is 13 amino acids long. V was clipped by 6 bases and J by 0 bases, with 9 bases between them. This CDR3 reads CSVRQSSGNTIYF. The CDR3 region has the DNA TGCAGCGTACGACAGAGCTCTGGAAACACCATATATTTT.

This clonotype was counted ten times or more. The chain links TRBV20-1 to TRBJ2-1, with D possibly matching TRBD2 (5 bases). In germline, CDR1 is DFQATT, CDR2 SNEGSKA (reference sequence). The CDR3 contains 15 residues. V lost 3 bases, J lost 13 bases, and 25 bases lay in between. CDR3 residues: CSARDGPHQASRQFF. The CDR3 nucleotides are TGCAGTGCTAGGGACGGACCACACCAAGCTAGCCGCCAGTTCTTC.

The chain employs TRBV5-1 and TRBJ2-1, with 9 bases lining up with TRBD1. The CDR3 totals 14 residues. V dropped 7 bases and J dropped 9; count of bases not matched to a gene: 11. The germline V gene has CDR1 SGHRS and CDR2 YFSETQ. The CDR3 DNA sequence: TGCGCCAGCCAATCCGGGACAGGGTGGGGTGAGCAGTTCTTC. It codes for CASQSGTGWGEQFF.

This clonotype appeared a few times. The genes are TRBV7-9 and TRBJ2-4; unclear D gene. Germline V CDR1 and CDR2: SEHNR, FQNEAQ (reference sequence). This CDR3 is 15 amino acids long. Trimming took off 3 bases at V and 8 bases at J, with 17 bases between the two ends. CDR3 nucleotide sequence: TGTGCCAGCAGCTTCCCTAGGCAGGATCGGGACATTCAGTACTTC. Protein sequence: CASSFPRQDRDIQYF.

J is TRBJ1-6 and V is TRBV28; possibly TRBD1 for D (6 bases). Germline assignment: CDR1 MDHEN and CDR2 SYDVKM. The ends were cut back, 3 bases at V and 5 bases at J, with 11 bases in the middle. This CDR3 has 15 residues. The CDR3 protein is CASSFGGQDNSPLHF. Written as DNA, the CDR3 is TGTGCCAGCAGTTTTGGGGGACAAGATAATTCACCCCTCCACTTT.

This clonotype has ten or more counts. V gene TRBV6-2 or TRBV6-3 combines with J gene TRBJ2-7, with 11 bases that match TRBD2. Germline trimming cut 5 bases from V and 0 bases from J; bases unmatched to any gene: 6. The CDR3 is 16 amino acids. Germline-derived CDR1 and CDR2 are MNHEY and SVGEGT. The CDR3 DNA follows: TGTGCCAGCAGTCACACTCTAGCGGGAGGCTCCTACGAGCAGTACTTC. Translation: CASSHTLAGGSYEQYF.

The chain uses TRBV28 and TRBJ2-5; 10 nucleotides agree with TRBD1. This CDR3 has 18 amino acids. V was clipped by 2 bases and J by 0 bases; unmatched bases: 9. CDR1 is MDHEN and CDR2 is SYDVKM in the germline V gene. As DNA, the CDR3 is TGTGCCAGCAGTTTAGGAGGGACAGGGGTCGGGTACCAAGAGACCCAGTACTTC. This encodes CASSLGGTGVGYQETQYF.

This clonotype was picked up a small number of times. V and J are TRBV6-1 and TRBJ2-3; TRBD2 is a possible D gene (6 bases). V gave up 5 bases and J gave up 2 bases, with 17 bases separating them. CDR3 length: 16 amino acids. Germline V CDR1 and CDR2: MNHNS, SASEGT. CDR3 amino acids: CASSPRPGVNTDTQYF. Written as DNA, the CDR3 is TGTGCCAGCAGTCCCCGACCGGGGGTAAACACAGATACGCAGTATTTT.

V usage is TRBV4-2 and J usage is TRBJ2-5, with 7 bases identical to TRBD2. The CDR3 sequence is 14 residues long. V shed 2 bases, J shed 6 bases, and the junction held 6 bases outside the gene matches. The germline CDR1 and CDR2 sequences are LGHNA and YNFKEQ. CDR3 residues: CASSQPRLAKTQYF. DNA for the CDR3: TGTGCCAGCAGCCAACCCCGACTAGCAAAGACCCAGTACTTC.

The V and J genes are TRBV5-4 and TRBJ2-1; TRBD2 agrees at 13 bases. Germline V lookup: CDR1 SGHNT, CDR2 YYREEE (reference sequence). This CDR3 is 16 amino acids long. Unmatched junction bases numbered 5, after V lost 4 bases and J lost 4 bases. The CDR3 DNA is TGTGCCAGCAGCACAGGGACTAGCGGGGCTTACAATGAGCAGTTCTTC. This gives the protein CASSTGTSGAYNEQFF.

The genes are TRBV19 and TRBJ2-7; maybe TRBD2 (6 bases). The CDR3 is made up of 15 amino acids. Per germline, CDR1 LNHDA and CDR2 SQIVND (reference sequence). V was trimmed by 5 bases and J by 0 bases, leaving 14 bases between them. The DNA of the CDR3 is TGTGCCAGTAGTTTCTCTAGCGCAAGCTCCTACGAGCAGTACTTC. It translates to CASSFSSASSYEQYF.

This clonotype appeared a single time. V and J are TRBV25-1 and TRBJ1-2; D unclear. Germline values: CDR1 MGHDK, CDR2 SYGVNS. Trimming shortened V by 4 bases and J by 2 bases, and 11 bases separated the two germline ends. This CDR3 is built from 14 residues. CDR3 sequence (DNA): TGTGCCAGCAGTGTAGGCCTACCGAACTATGGCTACACCTTC. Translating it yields CASSVGLPNYGYTF.

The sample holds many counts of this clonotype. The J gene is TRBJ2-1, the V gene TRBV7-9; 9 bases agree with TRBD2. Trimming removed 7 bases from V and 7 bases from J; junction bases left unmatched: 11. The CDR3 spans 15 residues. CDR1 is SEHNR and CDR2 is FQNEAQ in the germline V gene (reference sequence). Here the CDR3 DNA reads TGTGCCAGCACCCTGGGGGCTAGCGGGGTTAATGAGCAGTTCTTC. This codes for CASTLGASGVNEQFF.

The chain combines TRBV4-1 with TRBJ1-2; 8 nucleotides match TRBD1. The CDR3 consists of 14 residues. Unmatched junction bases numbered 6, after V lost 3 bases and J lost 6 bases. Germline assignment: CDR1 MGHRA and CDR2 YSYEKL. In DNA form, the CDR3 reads TGCGCCAGCAGCCAGGCAGGGGGCTGGGATGGCTACACCTTC. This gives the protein CASSQAGGWDGYTF.

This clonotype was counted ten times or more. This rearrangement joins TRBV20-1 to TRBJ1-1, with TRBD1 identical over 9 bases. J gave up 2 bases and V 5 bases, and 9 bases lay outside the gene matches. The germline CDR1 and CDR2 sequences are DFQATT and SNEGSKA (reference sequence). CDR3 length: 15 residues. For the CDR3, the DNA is TGCAGTGCTCTTCATCCGGGACAGGGAAACACTGAAGCTTTCTTT. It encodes CSALHPGQGNTEAFF.

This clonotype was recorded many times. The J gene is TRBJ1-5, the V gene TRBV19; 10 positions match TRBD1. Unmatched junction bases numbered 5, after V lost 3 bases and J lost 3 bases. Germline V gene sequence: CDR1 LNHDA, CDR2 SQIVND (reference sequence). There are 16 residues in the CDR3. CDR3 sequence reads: CASSIGTGADNQPQHF. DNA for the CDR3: TGTGCCAGTAGTATCGGGACAGGGGCCGACAATCAGCCCCAGCATTTT. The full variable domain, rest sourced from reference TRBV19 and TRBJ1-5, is DGGITQSPKYLFRKEGQNVTLSCEQNLNHDAMYWYRQDPGQGLRLIYYSQIVNDFQKGDIAEGYSVSREKKESFPLTVTSAQKNPTAFYLCASSIGTGADNQPQHFGDGTRLSIL.

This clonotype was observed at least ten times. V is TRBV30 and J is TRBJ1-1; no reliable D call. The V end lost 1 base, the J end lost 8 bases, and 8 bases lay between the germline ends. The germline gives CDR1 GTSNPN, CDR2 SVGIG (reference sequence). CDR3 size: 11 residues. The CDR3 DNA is TGTGCCTGGAGTGGGTTTCGAGAAGCTTTCTTT. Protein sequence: CAWSGFREAFF.

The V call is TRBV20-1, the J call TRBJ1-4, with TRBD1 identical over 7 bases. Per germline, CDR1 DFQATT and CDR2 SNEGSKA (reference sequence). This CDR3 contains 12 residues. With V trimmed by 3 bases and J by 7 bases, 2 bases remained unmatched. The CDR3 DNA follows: TGCAGTGCTAGCAGACAGGGTGAAAAACTGTTTTTT. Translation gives CSASRQGEKLFF.

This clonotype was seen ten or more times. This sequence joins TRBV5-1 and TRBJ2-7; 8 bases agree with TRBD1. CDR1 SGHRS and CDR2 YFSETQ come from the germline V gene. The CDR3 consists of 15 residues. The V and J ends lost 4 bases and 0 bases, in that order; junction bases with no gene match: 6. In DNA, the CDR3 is TGCGCCAGCAGCATGTGGACAGGGAGCTCCTACGAGCAGTACTTC. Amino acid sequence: CASSMWTGSSYEQYF.

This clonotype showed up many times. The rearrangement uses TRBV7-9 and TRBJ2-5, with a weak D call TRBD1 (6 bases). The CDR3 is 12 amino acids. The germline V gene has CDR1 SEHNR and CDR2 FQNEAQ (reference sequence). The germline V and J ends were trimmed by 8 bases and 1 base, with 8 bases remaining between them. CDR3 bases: TGTGCCAGCTCGGACAGCCAAGAGACCCAGTACTTC. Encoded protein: CASSDSQETQYF.

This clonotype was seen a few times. The CDR3 is CASSYIPGGSYNEQFF. The CDR3 DNA reads TGTGCCAGCAGTTATATCCCAGGGGGCTCCTACAATGAGCAGTTCTTC. The chain recombines TRBV28 with TRBJ2-1; 7 bases line up with TRBD1. Germline V gene data show CDR1 as MDHEN and CDR2 as SYDVKM. This CDR3 comprises 16 residues. Germline trimming cut 4 bases from V and 0 bases from J; bases unmatched to any gene: 6. The full variable domain, its missing parts supplied by reference TRBV28 and TRBJ2-1, is DVKVTQSSRYLVKRTGEKVFLECVQDMDHENMFWYRQDPGLGLRLIYFSYDVKMKEKGDIPEGYSVSREKKERFSLILESASTNQTSMYLCASSYIPGGSYNEQFFGPGTRLTVL.

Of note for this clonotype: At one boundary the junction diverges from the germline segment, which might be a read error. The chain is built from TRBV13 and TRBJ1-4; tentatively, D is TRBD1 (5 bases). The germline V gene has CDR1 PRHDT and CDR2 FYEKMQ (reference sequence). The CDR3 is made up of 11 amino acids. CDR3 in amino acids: CASSSLGQLFF. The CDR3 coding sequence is TGTGCCAGCAGCTCCCTCGGACAACTCTTTTTT.

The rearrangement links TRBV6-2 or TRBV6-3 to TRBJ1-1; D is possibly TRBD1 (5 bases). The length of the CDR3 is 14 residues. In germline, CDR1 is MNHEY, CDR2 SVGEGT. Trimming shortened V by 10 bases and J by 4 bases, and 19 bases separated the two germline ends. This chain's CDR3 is CATFGGGGITEAFF. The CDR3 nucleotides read TGTGCCACCTTCGGCGGGGGAGGAATCACTGAAGCTTTCTTT.

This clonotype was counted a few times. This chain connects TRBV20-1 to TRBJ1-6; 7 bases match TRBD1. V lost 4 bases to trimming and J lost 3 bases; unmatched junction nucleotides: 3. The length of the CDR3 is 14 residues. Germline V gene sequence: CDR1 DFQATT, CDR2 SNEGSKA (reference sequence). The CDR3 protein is CSATGQNYNSPLHF. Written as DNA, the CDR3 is TGCAGTGCTACGGGACAGAACTATAATTCACCCCTCCACTTT.